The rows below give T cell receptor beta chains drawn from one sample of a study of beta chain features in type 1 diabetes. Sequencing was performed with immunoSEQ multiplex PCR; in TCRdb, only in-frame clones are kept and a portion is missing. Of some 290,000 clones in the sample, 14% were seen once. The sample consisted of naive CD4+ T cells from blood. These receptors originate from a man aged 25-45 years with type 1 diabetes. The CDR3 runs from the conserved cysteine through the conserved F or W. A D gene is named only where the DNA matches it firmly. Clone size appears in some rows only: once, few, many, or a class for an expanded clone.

CDR3aa: CASSHGTGAVSQPQHF
CDR3nt: TGTGCCAGCAGTCACGGGACAGGGGCGGTAAGTCAGCCCCAGCATTTT
j_gene: TRBJ1-5
abundance: few
d_gene: TRBD1
v_gene: TRBV7-2

CDR3aa: CSVVEIGAYEQYF
CDR3nt: TGCAGCGTTGTCGAAATAGGGGCCTACGAGCAGTACTTC
j_gene: TRBJ2-7
abundance: few
d_gene: -
v_gene: TRBV29-1

CDR3aa: CASIDRGRTEAFF
CDR3nt: TGTGCCAGCATAGACAGGGGGCGAACTGAAGCTTTCTTT
j_gene: TRBJ1-1
abundance: few
d_gene: TRBD1
v_gene: TRBV7-2

CDR3aa: CASRMTGVNTEAFF
CDR3nt: TGTGCCAGCAGGATGACAGGGGTGAACACTGAAGCTTTCTTT
j_gene: TRBJ1-1
abundance: -
d_gene: TRBD1
v_gene: TRBV2

CDR3aa: CASNPLDRANQPQHF
CDR3nt: TGTGCCAGCAATCCCCTTGACAGAGCGAATCAGCCCCAGCATTTT
j_gene: TRBJ1-5
abundance: -
d_gene: -
v_gene: TRBV28

CDR3aa: CASSFSGHQETQYF
CDR3nt: TGTGCCAGCAGTTTTAGCGGACATCAAGAGACCCAGTACTTC
j_gene: TRBJ2-5
abundance: few
d_gene: -
v_gene: TRBV7-2

CDR3aa: CASKGQGNTEAFF
CDR3nt: TGTGCCAGCAAAGGACAGGGGAACACTGAAGCTTTCTTT
j_gene: TRBJ1-1
abundance: -
d_gene: TRBD1
v_gene: TRBV6-5

CDR3aa: CASSLAGPYEQYF
CDR3nt: TGTGCCAGCAGTTTAGCGGGACCCTACGAGCAGTACTTC
j_gene: TRBJ2-7
abundance: few
d_gene: -
v_gene: TRBV27

CDR3aa: CASSVSGRPQETQYF
CDR3nt: TGTGCCAGCAGTGTTAGCGGACGTCCACAAGAGACCCAGTACTTC
j_gene: TRBJ2-5
abundance: few
d_gene: -
v_gene: TRBV2

CDR3aa: CASSRQSQGTSYEQYF
CDR3nt: TGTGCCAGCAGCCGCCAAAGCCAGGGGACGTCCTACGAGCAGTACTTC
j_gene: TRBJ2-7
abundance: -
d_gene: -
v_gene: TRBV4-2

CDR3aa: CASSRQGVGNQPQHF
CDR3nt: TGTGCCAGCAGTCGACAGGGGGTAGGCAATCAGCCCCAGCATTTT
j_gene: TRBJ1-5
abundance: few
d_gene: TRBD1
v_gene: TRBV2

CDR3aa: CASSLQGLGEQFF
CDR3nt: TGTGCCAGCAGCTTGCAGGGCTTGGGTGAGCAGTTCTTC
j_gene: TRBJ2-1
abundance: -
d_gene: -
v_gene: TRBV5-4

CDR3aa: CASSWTTSERRGQFF
CDR3nt: TGCGCCAGCAGCTGGACGACTAGCGAGAGACGAGGGCAGTTCTTC
j_gene: TRBJ2-1
abundance: -
d_gene: TRBD2
v_gene: TRBV5-1

CDR3aa: CSVALAGYNEQFF
CDR3nt: TGCAGCGTTGCTCTAGCGGGGTACAATGAGCAGTTCTTC
j_gene: TRBJ2-1
abundance: few
d_gene: TRBD2
v_gene: TRBV29-1

CDR3aa: CASSFPDSSKAFF
CDR3nt: TGTGCCAGCAGTTTCCCGGACAGCTCCAAAGCTTTCTTT
j_gene: TRBJ1-1
abundance: few
d_gene: -
v_gene: TRBV28

CDR3aa: CASSLGQHNQPQHF
CDR3nt: TGTGCCAGCAGCTTGGGACAGCACAATCAGCCCCAGCATTTT
j_gene: TRBJ1-5
abundance: -
d_gene: -
v_gene: TRBV5-6

CDR3aa: CASSQGHYGYTF
CDR3nt: TGTGCCAGCAGTCAGGGGCACTACGGCTACACCTTC
j_gene: TRBJ1-2
abundance: few
d_gene: -
v_gene: TRBV6-1

CDR3aa: CATSPRAGDSHEQFF
CDR3nt: TGTGCCACCAGCCCCCGGGCGGGGGATTCCCATGAGCAGTTCTTC
j_gene: TRBJ2-1
abundance: -
d_gene: TRBD2
v_gene: TRBV15